Listed below are T cell receptor beta chains from one sample, sequenced in a study of T cell clonotyping in hematopoietic cell transplantation. Method: immunoSEQ multiplex PCR; TCRdb's copy keeps in-frame clones and lacks some. The sample shows tens of thousands of clones, 85% of them seen only once. The starting material was peripheral blood mononuclear cells, obtained before stem cell transplant. These receptors were collected from a man between 60 and 75 years old with acute myeloid leukemia. Some clones in this sample may be carry-over from other donors' samples. The CDR3 runs from the conserved cysteine through the conserved F or W. The order of the fields is clone size, J gene, V gene, D gene, CDR3 protein, CDR3 DNA. A D gene is named only where the DNA matches it firmly. Where a row states a size, it is once, few, many or the class of an expanded clone; other rows omit it.

.	TRBJ1-2	TRBV5-1	TRBD1	CASTLRDSNYGYTF	TGCGCCAGCACCCTCCGGGACAGCAACTATGGCTACACCTTC
.	TRBJ2-7	TRBV7-8	TRBD1	CASSHDRGQEQYF	TGTGCCAGCAGCCATGACAGGGGGCAAGAGCAGTACTTC
few	TRBJ1-3	TRBV7-9	.	CASSSSGSSGNTIYF	TGTGCCAGCAGCTCCTCGGGGAGCTCTGGAAACACCATATATTTT
.	TRBJ1-2	TRBV7-6	TRBD1	CASSLVPLTGVYGYTF	TGTGCCAGCAGCTTAGTCCCTCTCACAGGGGTCTATGGCTACACCTTC
.	TRBJ2-3	TRBV6-1	TRBD2	CASSESGVSTDTQYF	TGTGCCAGCAGTGAGAGCGGGGTTAGCACAGATACGCAGTATTTT
few	TRBJ1-2	TRBV19	TRBD1	CASSVTGKNNYGYTF	TGTGCCAGTAGTGTGACAGGGAAGAATAACTATGGCTACACCTTC
.	TRBJ1-2	TRBV2	TRBD1	CASRMTGPDYGYTF	TGTGCCAGCAGGATGACAGGGCCAGACTATGGCTACACCTTC
.	TRBJ1-2	TRBV27	TRBD1	CASSPHLTRYRGINYGYTF	TGTGCCAGCAGTCCGCATTTAACGCGATACAGGGGTATTAACTATGGCTACACCTTC
once	TRBJ2-3	TRBV19	TRBD1	CASSTGQGLGDTQYF	TGTGCCAGTAGTACCGGACAGGGCCTAGGAGATACGCAGTATTTT
.	TRBJ1-5	TRBV9	TRBD1	CASSAGQGDQPQHF	TGTGCCAGCAGCGCCGGACAGGGGGACCAGCCCCAGCATTTT
.	TRBJ2-7	TRBV30	TRBD1	CAWSRDRGSYEQYF	TGTGCCTGGAGCAGGGACAGGGGATCCTACGAGCAGTACTTC
.	TRBJ1-5	TRBV28	.	CASSPVRQGSNQPQHF	TGTGCCAGCAGTCCCGTCCGCCAAGGGAGCAATCAGCCCCAGCATTTT
.	TRBJ1-2	TRBV5-4	TRBD1	CASSSGTANYGYTF	TGTGCCAGCAGCTCTGGGACAGCTAACTATGGCTACACCTTC
.	TRBJ1-1	TRBV11-2	.	CASSLEAGGDTEAFF	TGTGCCAGCAGCTTAGAGGCCGGGGGCGACACTGAAGCTTTCTTT
.	TRBJ2-7	TRBV19	TRBD1	CASNTPGQGIEQYF	TGTGCCAGTAACACGCCCGGACAGGGCATCGAGCAGTACTTC
.	TRBJ1-2	TRBV19	.	CASSIIQARESYGYTF	TGTGCCAGTAGTATTATCCAGGCACGGGAGAGCTATGGCTACACCTTC
.	TRBJ2-3	TRBV7-6	TRBD2	CASSSGLGNADTQYF	TGTGCCAGCAGCTCCGGACTAGGGAACGCAGATACGCAGTATTTT
.	TRBJ1-5	TRBV28	.	CASRRLRQEHQPQHF	TGTGCCAGCAGACGACTTAGGCAGGAGCATCAGCCCCAGCATTTT
.	TRBJ2-1	TRBV20-1	.	CSARDNGEQFF	TGCAGTGCTAGAGATAATGGTGAGCAGTTCTTC